This TCR beta chain is drawn from a study of blood T cell repertoires in COVID-19 (dated by TCRdb to the early 2020s). Study-level background: Collaborator samples came from the United States, Italy and Spain and covered acute and convalescent phases of COVID-19. The dataset comprised deeply sampled blood TCRbeta repertoires from subjects exposed to, actively infected with, or recovered from COVID-19. The sample metadata nearly always contained a de-identified subject ID, COVID-19 status, age in years and sex. Samples were obtained from the ongoing ImmuneRACE study (first 160 participants) and from 950 to 1,500 subjects provided by 6 global collaborators. The repertoires were released in a freely available public database meant as a resource for research on the immune response to SARS-CoV-2. The material from the prospective study consisted of cDNA or gDNA derived from T cells, B-cell-depleted T cells, or PBMCs. Where available, HLA class I and class II types were taken from metadata supplied by the sample provider and were not determined by assay-based typing.

The immunoSEQ Assay, a bias-controlled multiplex PCR, was used to amplify TCRbeta CDR3 regions from genomic DNA. Per the source publication's procedure: Within the assay, amplification of reference gene primers was used to estimate how many nucleated cells each sample contained. Sequence reads were collapsed and filtered to measure the absolute abundance of every unique TCRbeta CDR3 rearrangement. For each sample, productive Simpson clonality was calculated by taking the square root of Simpson's diversity index across productive rearrangements. This immuneACCESS table, as held by TCRdb, lists in-frame sequences with V and J called but not all clones. Of the missing ones, under half trace to an unresolved V gene in checked studies; the others have no known cause. D and trimming were read from the DNA, whereas the V and J calls and clone size are those reported in that table. The sample table holds approximately 200,000 clones, of which roughly 85% were seen once. The leading ten clones occupy roughly 20% of the sample.

Participants in the prospective study were aged roughly 18 to 100 years, lived in some 24 United States geographic areas, and enrolled through a virtual design. Cohort assignment in the prospective study relied on participant-reported clinical history from a screening survey and a study questionnaire. For ImmuneRACE Cohort 3, a participant was defined as recovered based on two consecutive negative NP/OP PCR tests, clearance by a healthcare professional, or resolution of symptoms. In the prospective study, mobile phlebotomists collected whole blood, serum and a nasopharyngeal or oropharyngeal swab from each participant. Prospective study participants could optionally give additional blood draws and questionnaires over an approximately two-month period. Before DNA extraction, prospective study blood samples were shipped either frozen or at room temperature. Overall study outcomes, separate from this receptor: The quantity of clinical and demographic metadata differed by source and by participant and was supplied without curation.

For this clone: Its antigen is still unknown. No base quality values were provided; no much bigger clone lies one nucleotide off.

V gives up 3 bases and J gives up 9 bases, and the segment between their germline ends measures 12 bases. Measured from the cysteine to the phenylalanine, the CDR3 is 13 residues long. Only the CDR3 DNA is retained, 39 bases long and in frame from the first base. Reading the germline V gene gives CDR1 MDHEN and CDR2 SYDVKM. The chain employs TRBV28 and TRBJ1-5; too little of a D gene remains to name it. The sequenced sample was PBMCs or T cells enriched from blood (not recorded which). The sequence came from a man aged 40-49 years who had recovered from COVID-19. CDR3 sequence: CASSLVGSRPQHF. The DNA sequence reads TGTGCCAGCAGTTTGGTAGGGAGTCGGCCCCAGCATTTT.